A selection of T cell receptor beta chains follows, all from one sample in a study of cytotoxic CD8 clonotypes in ibrutinib-treated CLL. Some clones are missing from TCRdb's copy, which holds only in-frame ones; the method was immunoSEQ multiplex PCR. Of 160,000 or so clones listed, nearly 90% were seen once; the top ten hold around 3.1%. The input for sequencing was PBMCs, taken at disease progression, from a patient treated with ibrutinib. These receptors were obtained from a human donor with chronic lymphocytic leukemia. Each CDR3 is given with its conserved first and last residue. D genes are given only for firm matches. Clone size is given for some rows only: seen once, a few or many times, or a class if the clone is expanded.

>TRBJ2-7|TRBV2|-|-
TGTGCCAGCAGCCTCGAACAGGCGCCCTACGAGCAGTACTTC
CASSLEQAPYEQYF
>TRBJ1-1|TRBV27|TRBD1|-
TGTGCCAGCAGTTTATTCGGTTTCGAGGGGACAGACACTGAAGCTTTCTTT
CASSLFGFEGTDTEAFF
>TRBJ2-1|TRBV7-3|TRBD2|once
TGTGCCAGCGCTGAGGCTAGCGGGAGTTACAATGAGCAGTTCTTC
CASAEASGSYNEQFF
>TRBJ1-5|TRBV6-1|-|-
TGTGCCAGCAGTGAAGTGGGGGTGGGTCAGCCCCAGCATTTT
CASSEVGVGQPQHF
>TRBJ1-5|TRBV27|-|-
TGTGCCAGCAGTTCCCAGGGGTTAAGCAATCAGCCCCAGCATTTT
CASSSQGLSNQPQHF
>TRBJ2-1|TRBV5-1|-|-
TGCGCCAGCAACGGGGACGGGGACAATGAGCAGTTCTTC
CASNGDGDNEQFF
>TRBJ2-1|TRBV5-1|TRBD2|-
TGCGCCAGCAGCTGGGGAGGGACTTACTACTACAATGAGCAGTTCTTC
CASSWGGTYYYNEQFF
>TRBJ2-3|TRBV25-1|TRBD1|few
TGTGCCAGCGCTGAACAGGGGTTGAATACGCAGTATTTT
CASAEQGLNTQYF
>TRBJ1-1|TRBV7-3|-|once
TGTGCCAGCGGAACCAGAGGCACTGAAGCTTTCTTT
CASGTRGTEAFF
>TRBJ2-7|TRBV28|TRBD1|-
TGTGCCAGCAGTTTAGTAGGGGGCCCACGTTCGAGCTCCTACGAGCAGTACTTC
CASSLVGGPRSSSYEQYF
>TRBJ2-1|TRBV28|TRBD2|once
TGTGCCAGCAGTTCCCTCTCACTAGCGGGGAACAATGAGCAGTTCTTC
CASSSLSLAGNNEQFF
>TRBJ2-1|TRBV5-1|-|-
TGCGCCAGCAGCCCAACCTCCTACAATGAGCAGTTCTTC
CASSPTSYNEQFF
>TRBJ1-5|TRBV27|TRBD1|-
TGTGCCGGCAGTTTATCGCAGGGGGCAAGCAATCAGCCCCAGCATTTT
CAGSLSQGASNQPQHF
>TRBJ1-5|TRBV27|TRBD1|once
TGTGCCAGCAGTTTGGCAGGGGGCGGGCAGCCCCAGCATTTT
CASSLAGGGQPQHF
>TRBJ1-1|TRBV2|-|-
TGTGCCAGGGAGTTACAGAACACTGAAGCTTTCTTT
CARELQNTEAFF
>TRBJ1-1|TRBV9|-|-
TGTGCCAGCAGCGTAGAAGGGGGGATGAACACTGAAGCTTTCTTT
CASSVEGGMNTEAFF
>TRBJ1-1|TRBV28|TRBD1|-
TGTGCCAGCAGCCTGACAGGGGGCTCAAGTGTCACTGAAGCTTTCTTT
CASSLTGGSSVTEAFF
>TRBJ1-2|TRBV28|TRBD1|-
TGTGCCAGCAGCTCGGTCTCCGGGACAGGGGACTACGGGGCCTATGGCTACACCTTC
CASSSVSGTGDYGAYGYTF
>TRBJ1-1|TRBV12-5|TRBD1|-
TGTGCTAGTGGTTTGCTTCCTAGGGACAGAGTCACCCGAGGGTGGACTGAAGCTTTCTTT
CASGLLPRDRVTRGWTEAFF
>TRBJ2-7|TRBV15|TRBD2|-
TGTGCCACCAGCAGGGGCGGGGGGACATCCTACGAGCAGTACTTC
CATSRGGGTSYEQYF
>TRBJ1-2|TRBV6-1|-|-
TGTGCCAGCAATTCTCGGGGAACGTACACCTTC
CASNSRGTYTF
>TRBJ2-2|TRBV13|-|-
TGTGCCAGCAGCCGCAGGGGAGGGAAAACCGGGGAGCTGTTTTTT
CASSRRGGKTGELFF
>TRBJ2-1|TRBV4-3|-|-
TGCGCCAGCAGCCAATCGGGGAGGGGGCTGGACAATGAGCAGTTCTTC
CASSQSGRGLDNEQFF
>TRBJ1-5|TRBV19|TRBD1|-
TGTGCCAGTAGGACAGGGGGCTTGAATCAGCCCCAGCATTTT
CASRTGGLNQPQHF
>TRBJ2-7|TRBV19|TRBD2|-
TGTGCCAGTAGTATAGACCTTAGCGGGCCGGGCGACGAGCAGTACTTC
CASSIDLSGPGDEQYF
>TRBJ2-3|TRBV30|-|-
TGTGCCTGGAGCCGGGATTCTGCCACCACAGATACGCAGTATTTT
CAWSRDSATTDTQYF